Given below is one TCR beta chain in context. The sample comes from a study of blood T cell repertoires in COVID-19. Study information: Samples taken during acute and convalescent COVID-19 were collected in the United States, Italy and Spain. The analysed material was cDNA or gDNA that came from T cells, B-cell-depleted T cells, or PBMCs.

Per the original methods: Researchers report that nucleated cell counts were estimated from reference gene primer amplification. Sequencing was performed with immunoSEQ multiplex PCR; in TCRdb, only in-frame clones are kept and a portion is missing. Clone size and V and J calls were adopted from that table, with D and trimming inferred from the DNA. Among about 160,000 clones listed, about nine tenths were seen once. This CDR3 contains 13 residues. V gave up 7 bases and J gave up 7 bases, with 10 bases separating them. Germline assignment: CDR1 KGHDR and CDR2 SFDVKD. The sample consisted of peripheral blood. The receptor comes from a man in his 60s with active or convalescent COVID-19. The rearrangement uses TRBV24-1 and TRBJ1-6; no reliable D call. CDR3 sequence reads: CATSPGSNSPLHF. The CDR3 DNA reads as TGTGCCACCAGCCCGGGGAGCAATTCACCCCTCCACTTT.